This T cell receptor beta chain was captured by sequencing in a study of T cell repertoires in cytomegalovirus infection (dated 2019 in TCRdb). Describing the broader study: Donor HLA type was relevant to the analysis, because carriage of CMV infection together with the matching HLA type was indicated by public TCR beta signatures.

What the authors observed across the whole study: Carriers of CMV infection plus the relevant HLA type were discriminated by the cumulative frequency of public TCR beta family members in the study cohort and in an independent 352-donor cohort. The ex vivo response was dominated by HLA-C-restricted CMV-specific TCR beta clonotypes, which also provided the single most frequent clonotype in two of eight donors.

Inclusive of the bounding cysteine and phenylalanine, the CDR3 is 15 residues long. CDR3 DNA only is kept here, 45 bases in frame from base 1. V is pruned by 0 bases and J by 12 bases, leaving 6 bases of the junction without a gene match. The data were produced on an Illumina HiSeq 1500. The public sequencing data were trimmed at Q25 with fastp and processed into clonotypes with MiXCR by TCRdb, which kept only in-frame beta chains. All rows with the same CDR3 protein become a single entry with the most common DNA and genes. The sample data list about 200,000 distinct CDR3 sequences, and less than 9.5% of these were observed just once. About 4.2% of the sample rests with the top ten. This clonotype was seen at least ten times. The clone's antigen remains unknown. Base qualities are not recorded, but no much larger clone differs from it by a single base.

Sequenced sample: PBMCs. This TCR derives from a human donor in good health (CMV status not recorded). Some clones in this sample may be carry-over from other donors' samples. The chain is made from TRBV12-3 or TRBV12-4 and TRBJ1-6; 9 bases in between match TRBD1. The CDR3 in this case is CASSLALTGGGPLHF. The nucleotide sequence reads as follows: TGTGCCAGCAGTTTAGCGTTGACAGGGGGAGGACCCCTCCACTTT.